Listed here are 10 T cell receptor beta chains from one sample, sequenced in a study of blood T cell repertoires in COVID-19. Some clones are missing from TCRdb's copy, which holds only in-frame ones; the method was immunoSEQ multiplex PCR. Here the sample spans 130,000 or so clones, 84% being singletons. The sample comprised PBMCs or T cells enriched from blood (not recorded which). The receptors come from a young woman who had recovered from COVID-19.

This clone was seen only a few times. Other nucleotide sequences from this sample produce the same CDR3. In nucleotides, the CDR3 is TGTGCCAGCAGCGTGGGACTAGCGGGAGGGGAGCAGTACTTC. This encodes CASSVGLAGGEQYF. V gene TRBV27 combines with J gene TRBJ2-7; 16 nucleotides match TRBD2. The CDR3 covers 14 residues. Germline CDR1 MNHEY, CDR2 SMNVEV (reference sequence). V shed 6 bases, J shed 7 bases, and the junction held 3 bases outside the gene matches.

This rearrangement joins TRBV2 to TRBJ2-3; D not resolved. V was clipped by 1 base and J by 3 bases, with 26 bases between them. This CDR3 has 20 residues. The germline V gene encodes CDR1 SNHLY and CDR2 FYNNEI. In nucleotides, the CDR3 is TGTGCCAGCAGTGAAGGAGTAGAGGAGAGGTGGTTGGGTAGAACAGATACGCAGTATTTT. Residues: CASSEGVEERWLGRTDTQYF.

V usage is TRBV27 and J usage is TRBJ1-4; TRBD1 agrees at 10 bases. V shed 4 bases, J shed 6 bases, and the junction held 2 bases outside the gene matches. Germline assignment: CDR1 MNHEY and CDR2 SMNVEV (reference sequence). The CDR3 contains 14 residues. The CDR3 protein is CASSSDRGDEKLFF. CDR3 DNA: TGTGCCAGCAGTTCGGACAGGGGGGATGAAAAACTGTTTTTT.

The V gene is TRBV30, the J gene TRBJ1-1, with D unresolved. Germline-derived CDR1 and CDR2 are GTSNPN and SVGIG (reference sequence). The CDR3 is made up of 13 amino acids. V was cut by 3 bases and J by 6 bases, with 14 bases left in between. The CDR3 sequence: CAWRPGFKPEAFF. The CDR3 bases are TGTGCCTGGAGGCCGGGTTTTAAGCCTGAAGCTTTCTTT.

In its sample, this clone was seen once. The chain carries TRBV6-1 and TRBJ1-1; D not certain. CDR1 MNHNS and CDR2 SASEGT come from the germline V gene. Trimming shortened V by 3 bases and J by 4 bases, and 15 bases separated the two germline ends. The CDR3 is 15 amino acids. This CDR3 reads CASSDITGSRTEAFF. The CDR3 DNA reads TGTGCCAGCAGTGATATCACCGGGTCCCGCACTGAAGCTTTCTTT.

The J gene is TRBJ2-3, the V gene TRBV19; maybe TRBD2 (7 bases). V was trimmed by 5 bases and J by 6 bases, leaving 21 bases between them. This CDR3 comprises 16 residues. CDR1 LNHDA and CDR2 SQIVND come from the germline V gene (reference sequence). CDR3 sequence reads: CASSQRGGIPTDTQYF. The CDR3 DNA sequence: TGTGCCAGTAGTCAAAGGGGGGGGATACCCACGGATACGCAGTATTTT.

The V and J genes are TRBV5-6 and TRBJ2-7; 9 bases map to TRBD2. CDR3 length: 15 residues. V was pared by 4 bases and J by 5 bases, with 10 bases of the junction left unmatched. The germline CDR1 and CDR2 sequences are SGHDT and YYEEEE. This chain's CDR3 is CASSRGTSGSHEQYF. The CDR3 nucleotides read TGTGCCAGCAGCAGGGGTACTAGCGGGTCCCACGAGCAGTACTTC.

This chain joins TRBV4-3 and TRBJ2-1; 15 bases fit TRBD2. The CDR3 covers 18 residues. With 1 base clipped from V and 4 bases from J, the junction kept 5 bases outside the gene matches. Germline V gives CDR1 LGHNA, CDR2 YSLEER. CDR3 loop: CASSQGTSGRVRYNEQFF. For the CDR3, the DNA is TGCGCCAGCAGCCAAGGGACTAGCGGGAGGGTTCGTTACAATGAGCAGTTCTTC.

J is TRBJ2-3 and V is TRBV25-1; D gene uncertain. Germline V gives CDR1 MGHDK, CDR2 SYGVNS. Trimming took 3 bases from V and 0 from J, leaving 10 bases between them. This CDR3 contains 15 residues. CDR3 loop: CASSDPLQSTDTQYF. The CDR3 region has the DNA TGTGCCAGCAGTGACCCACTACAAAGCACAGATACGCAGTATTTT.

This clone has only one observation. V and J are TRBV7-2 and TRBJ2-3; 7 nucleotides agree with TRBD1. This CDR3 contains 15 residues. Looked up from germline, CDR1 is SGHTA and CDR2 is FQGNSA. The J segment lost 1 base and the V segment lost 5 bases, leaving 6 bases of the junction unmatched. CDR3 protein: CASSPQGIRTDTQYF. The CDR3 bases are TGTGCCAGCAGCCCACAGGGGATCCGCACAGATACGCAGTATTTT. The entire variable domain, with the rest obtained from reference TRBV7-2 and TRBJ2-3, is as follows: GAGVSQSPSNKVTEKGKDVELRCDPISGHTALYWYRQSLGQGLEFLIYFQGNSAPDKSGLPSDRFSAERTGGSVSTLTIQRTQQEDSAVYLCASSPQGIRTDTQYFGPGTRLTVL.